Listed here are 8 T cell receptor beta chains from one sample, sequenced in a study of T cell responses to AZD1222 COVID-19 vaccine. Only in-frame clones appear in the TCRdb table, and some are missing; sequencing was by immunoSEQ multiplex PCR. Found here are more than 150,000 clones, 87% of them singletons; the top ten hold 2.5% to 3%. The material was peripheral blood, obtained on day 0 of MenACWY control vaccination. The source is an adult in good health.

The rearrangement joins TRBV27 to TRBJ2-7; D is unclear. Looked up from germline, CDR1 is MNHEY and CDR2 is SMNVEV (reference sequence). V lost 2 bases, J lost 2 bases, and 13 bases lay in between. The CDR3 extends over 15 amino acids. The CDR3 nucleotides are TGTGCCAGCAGTTTACGGGCAGGAAAAACCTACGAGCAGTACTTC. Residues: CASSLRAGKTYEQYF.

The genes are TRBV19 and TRBJ1-5, with a weak D call TRBD1 (6 bases). CDR1 and CDR2 from the germline V gene are LNHDA and SQIVND (reference sequence). The CDR3 length is 15 residues. V lost 3 bases to trimming and J lost 4 bases, with 13 bases between them. The CDR3 DNA is TGTGCCAGTAGTATGCCCAGGGGAAGGAATCAGCCCCAGCATTTT. Translation: CASSMPRGRNQPQHF.

The rearrangement joins TRBV11-2 to TRBJ2-1; tentatively, D is TRBD1 or TRBD2 (5 bases each). With 3 bases removed from V and 5 bases from J, the gap between germline ends came to 14 bases. The CDR3 consists of 15 residues. The germline CDR1 and CDR2 sequences are SGHAT and FQNNGV. In DNA form, the CDR3 reads TGTGCCAGCAGCTTGTCAGGGACGGGGCACAATGAGCAGTTCTTC. Translating it yields CASSLSGTGHNEQFF.

The chain joins TRBV4-1 to TRBJ1-6, with 9 bases identical to TRBD1. With 1 base clipped from V and 10 bases from J, the junction kept 5 bases outside the gene matches. CDR3 length: 15 residues. Per germline, CDR1 MGHRA and CDR2 YSYEKL. The CDR3 DNA reads as TGCGCCAGCAGCCAAGGGGACAGGGAGCGGTCACCCCTCCACTTT. The encoded protein is CASSQGDRERSPLHF.

The chain joins TRBV19 to TRBJ2-1; TRBD1 agrees at 10 bases. This CDR3 has 15 residues. V lost 4 bases to trimming and J lost 6 bases; unmatched junction nucleotides: 6. Germline V gene sequence: CDR1 LNHDA, CDR2 SQIVND (reference sequence). In DNA form, the CDR3 reads TGTGCCAGTAGTACGACAGGGGGCGCTCCCAATGAGCAGTTCTTC. Its translation: CASSTTGGAPNEQFF. The full variable domain, in which reference TRBV19 and TRBJ2-1 provide the parts outside the CDR3, is DGGITQSPKYLFRKEGQNVTLSCEQNLNHDAMYWYRQDPGQGLRLIYYSQIVNDFQKGDIAEGYSVSREKKESFPLTVTSAQKNPTAFYLCASSTTGGAPNEQFFGPGTRLTVL.

The rearrangement uses TRBV7-6 and TRBJ2-7; 14 bases fit TRBD2. The CDR3 has 15 residues. The junction had 0 bases not matched to a gene; V was cut back by 3 bases and J by 2 bases. Germline V gives CDR1 SGHVS, CDR2 FNYEAQ. This CDR3 is CASSLTSGGAYEQYF. In DNA, the CDR3 is TGTGCCAGCAGCTTGACTAGCGGGGGGGCCTACGAGCAGTACTTC.

The V gene is TRBV24-1, the J gene TRBJ2-5; 9 nucleotides line up with TRBD1. V lost 4 bases to trimming and J lost 3 bases; unmatched junction nucleotides: 8. Germline V gene data show CDR1 as KGHDR and CDR2 as SFDVKD. CDR3 size: 16 residues. The CDR3 sequence: CATSDLTGGREETQYF. The CDR3 bases are TGTGCCACCAGTGACCTAACAGGGGGCAGGGAAGAGACCCAGTACTTC.

The chain has TRBV11-2 and TRBJ2-1, with D hard to call. Trimming removed 0 bases from V and 2 bases from J, with 8 bases in between. There are 15 residues in the CDR3. The germline gives CDR1 SGHAT, CDR2 FQNNGV. DNA for the CDR3: TGTGCCAGCAGCTTAGATTTGACGCCCTACAATGAGCAGTTCTTC. This sequence encodes CASSLDLTPYNEQFF.